This record covers a single T cell receptor beta chain. The CDR3 runs 15 residues. CDR1 and CDR2 (germline): MNHEY, SVGAGI. Trimming took 0 bases from V and 14 from J; bases not matched to a gene: 15. The data were taken from a study of PD-1 blockade in mismatch repair-deficient tumors. Sequencing used immunoSEQ multiplex PCR; TCRdb keeps in-frame clones, though not all of them. The data hold some 110,000 clones, with about 80% observed a single time. The chain uses TRBV6-5 and TRBJ1-1, with 7 bases matching TRBD1. The receptor was derived from an adult with mismatch repair-deficient cancer. The sequenced sample was peripheral blood, obtained about 60 weeks after starting pembrolizumab. CDR3 DNA sequence: TGTGCCAGCAGTTACTCGACGGAAGCAGGGGACAGTCGCTTCTTT. The encoded protein is CASSYSTEAGDSRFF.